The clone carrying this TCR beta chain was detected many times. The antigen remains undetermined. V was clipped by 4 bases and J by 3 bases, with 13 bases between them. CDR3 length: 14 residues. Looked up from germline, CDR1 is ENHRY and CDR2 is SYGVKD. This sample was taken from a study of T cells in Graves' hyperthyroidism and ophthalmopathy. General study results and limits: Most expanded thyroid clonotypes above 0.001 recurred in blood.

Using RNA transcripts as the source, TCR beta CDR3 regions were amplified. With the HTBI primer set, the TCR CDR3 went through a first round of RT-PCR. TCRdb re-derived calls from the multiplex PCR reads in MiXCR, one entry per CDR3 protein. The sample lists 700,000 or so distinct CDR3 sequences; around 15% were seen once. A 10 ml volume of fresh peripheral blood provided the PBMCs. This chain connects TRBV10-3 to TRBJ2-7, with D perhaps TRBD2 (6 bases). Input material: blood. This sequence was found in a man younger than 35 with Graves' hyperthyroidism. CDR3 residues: CAISGEAGYYEQYF. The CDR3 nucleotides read TGTGCCATCAGTGGCGAAGCGGGTTACTACGAGCAGTACTTC.